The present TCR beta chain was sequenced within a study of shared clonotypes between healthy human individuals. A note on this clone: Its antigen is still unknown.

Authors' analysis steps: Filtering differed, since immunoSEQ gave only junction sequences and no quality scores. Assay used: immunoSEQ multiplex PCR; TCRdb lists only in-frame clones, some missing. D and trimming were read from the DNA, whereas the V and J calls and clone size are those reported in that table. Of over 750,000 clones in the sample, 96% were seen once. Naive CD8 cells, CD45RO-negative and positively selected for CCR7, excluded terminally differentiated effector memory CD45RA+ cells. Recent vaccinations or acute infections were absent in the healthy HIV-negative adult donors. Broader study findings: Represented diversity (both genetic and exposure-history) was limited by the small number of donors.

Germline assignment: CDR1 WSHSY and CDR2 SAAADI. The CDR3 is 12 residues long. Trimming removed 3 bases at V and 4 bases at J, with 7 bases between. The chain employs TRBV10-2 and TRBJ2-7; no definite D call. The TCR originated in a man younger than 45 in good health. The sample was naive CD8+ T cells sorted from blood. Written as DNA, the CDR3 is TGCGCCAGCAGTGAAGTGGGGTACGAGCAGTACTTC. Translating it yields CASSEVGYEQYF.